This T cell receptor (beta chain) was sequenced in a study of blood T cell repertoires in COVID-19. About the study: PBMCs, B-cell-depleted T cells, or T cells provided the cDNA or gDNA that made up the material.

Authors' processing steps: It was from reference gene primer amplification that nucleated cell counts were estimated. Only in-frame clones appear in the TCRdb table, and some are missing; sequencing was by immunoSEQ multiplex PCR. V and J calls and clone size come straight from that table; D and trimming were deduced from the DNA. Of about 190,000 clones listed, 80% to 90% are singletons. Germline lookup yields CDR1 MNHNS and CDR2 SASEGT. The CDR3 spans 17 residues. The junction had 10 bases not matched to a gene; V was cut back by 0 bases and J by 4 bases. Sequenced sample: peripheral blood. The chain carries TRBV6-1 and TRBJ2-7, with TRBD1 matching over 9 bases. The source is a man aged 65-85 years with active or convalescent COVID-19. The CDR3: CASSEALGTGYSYEQYF. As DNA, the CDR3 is TGTGCCAGCAGTGAAGCGCTGGGGACAGGGTATTCTTACGAGCAGTACTTC.